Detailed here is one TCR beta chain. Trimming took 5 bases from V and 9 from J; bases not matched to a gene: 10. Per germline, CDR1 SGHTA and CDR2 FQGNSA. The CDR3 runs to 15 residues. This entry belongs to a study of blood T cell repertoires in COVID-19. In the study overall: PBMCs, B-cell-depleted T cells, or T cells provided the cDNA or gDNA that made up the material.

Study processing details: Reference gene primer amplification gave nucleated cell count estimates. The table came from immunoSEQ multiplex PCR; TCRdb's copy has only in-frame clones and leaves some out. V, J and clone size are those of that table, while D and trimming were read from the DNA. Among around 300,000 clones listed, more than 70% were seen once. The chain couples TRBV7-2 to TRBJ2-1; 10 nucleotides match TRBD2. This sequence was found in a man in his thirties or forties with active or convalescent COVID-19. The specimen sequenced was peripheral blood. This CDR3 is CASSPRLAGDPEQFF. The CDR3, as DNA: TGTGCCAGCAGCCCGCGGCTAGCGGGAGACCCTGAGCAGTTCTTC.